The 2 T cell receptor beta chains in this list originate from one sample, sequenced in a study of shared clonotypes between healthy human individuals. The data were produced by immunoSEQ multiplex PCR, yet TCRdb's version contains in-frame clones alone and is incomplete. The data contain 2 million to 2.5 million clones, approximately 94% of them singletons. The sample taken for sequencing was naive CD4+ T cells sorted from blood. Stated subset: CD45RA+ positively selected. Receptors were obtained from a man aged 18 to 30 in good health.

The chain joins TRBV11-2 to TRBJ2-7; D remains ambiguous. The V end was cut by 0 bases, the J end by 5 bases, with 11 bases between. Per the germline V gene, CDR1 is SGHAT and CDR2 is FQNNGV. The CDR3 runs to 14 residues. CDR3 protein: CASSLDGPRNEQYF. For the CDR3, the DNA is TGTGCCAGCAGCTTAGATGGCCCCCGGAACGAGCAGTACTTC.

This chain's CDR3 is CASRTQGQSHEQYF. CDR3 sequence (DNA): TGTGCCAGCAGGACTCAGGGACAATCCCACGAGCAGTACTTC. The J gene is TRBJ2-7, the V gene TRBV28; tentative D call: TRBD1 (6 bases). Germline CDR1 is MDHEN and CDR2 is SYDVKM. This CDR3 has 14 amino acids. V dropped 6 bases and J dropped 5 bases, with 17 bases sitting between them.